This T cell receptor (beta chain) was documented in a study of beta chain features in type 1 diabetes. On this clone: Its antigen is not known.

Germline V gene data show CDR1 as SGHTA and CDR2 as FQGNSA. This CDR3 contains 13 residues. Trimming pared 0 bases from V and 5 bases from J, leaving 6 bases between. The whole isolated RNA underwent reverse transcription, so sequencing captured expressed TCRB transcripts. Sequenced by immunoSEQ multiplex PCR; TCRdb stores in-frame clones only, minus some. The sample lists 500,000 to 700,000 clones, about 14% occurring once. Stem cell-like memory, regulatory, central memory and naive CD4+ cells were sorted via CD45RO/CCR7/CD25/CD127/CD95/CD27. Notes on the study in general: For Type 1 diabetes patients, all four CD4+ subsets carried TCRB CDR3s that were moderately but significantly shorter.

Material for sequencing was naive CD4+ T cells from blood. The clonotype was recovered from a young man in good health. This chain connects TRBV7-2 to TRBJ2-3; D not resolved. Here the CDR3 reads CASSLAGIDTQYF. The DNA of the CDR3 is TGTGCCAGCAGCTTAGCAGGGATAGATACGCAGTATTTT.